The 27 T cell receptor beta chains given below trace back to one sample, sequenced in a study of cytomegalovirus exposure and HLA in healthy donors. Both 60 Vbeta primers and 13 Jbeta primers went into the PCR. Libraries were prepared by immunoSEQ multiplex PCR; TCRdb keeps only in-frame clonotypes and omits some of them. Recorded for this sample: roughly 75,000 clones. The sequencing sample was made of PBMCs. The receptors shown here come from a middle-aged man in good health and CMV-seronegative.

The chain uses TRBV21-1 and TRBJ1-2. TRBV21-1 is listed as a pseudogene. CDR3 length: 15 amino acids. The chain's CDR3 is CASSKAGGEFYGYTF. CDR3 DNA sequence: TGTGCCAGCAGCAAAGCGGGGGGGGAGTTCTATGGCTACACCTTC.

The CDR3 is CASSLTPNEQFF. DNA of the CDR3: TGTGCCAGCAGTTTAACTCCAAATGAGCAGTTCTTC. The rearrangement links TRBV27 to TRBJ2-1; D gene ambiguous. CDR1 MNHEY and CDR2 SMNVEV come from the germline V gene (reference sequence). Trimming took off 2 bases at V and 7 bases at J, with 6 bases between the two ends. The CDR3 contains 12 residues.

The chain carries TRBV19 and TRBJ2-2; no definite D call. Trimming left V 7 bases short and J 2 bases short, with 14 bases between. The CDR3 runs to 15 residues. Per germline, CDR1 LNHDA and CDR2 SQIVND (reference sequence). CDR3 sequence (DNA): TGTGCCAGTATCCCTGGGCCTTATAACACCGGGGAGCTGTTTTTT. Translated, it gives CASIPGPYNTGELFF. The full variable domain, its missing parts supplied by reference TRBV19 and TRBJ2-2, is DGGITQSPKYLFRKEGQNVTLSCEQNLNHDAMYWYRQDPGQGLRLIYYSQIVNDFQKGDIAEGYSVSREKKESFPLTVTSAQKNPTAFYLCASIPGPYNTGELFFGEGSRLTVL.

The rearrangement joins TRBV25-1 to TRBJ1-4, with 9 nucleotides matching TRBD1. The CDR3 sequence is 15 residues long. Looked up from germline, CDR1 is MGHDK and CDR2 is SYGVNS. V dropped 1 base and J dropped 10; count of bases not matched to a gene: 7. The CDR3 sequence is CASSESGTGCVKLFF. CDR3 sequence (DNA): TGTGCCAGCAGTGAATCTGGGACAGGGTGTGTAAAACTGTTTTTT. The full variable domain, in which reference TRBV25-1 and TRBJ1-4 provide the parts outside the CDR3, is EADIYQTPRYLVIGTGKKITLECSQTMGHDKMYWYQQDPGMELHLIHYSYGVNSTEKGDLSSESTVSRIRTEHFPLTLESARPSHTSQYLCASSESGTGCVKLFFGSGTQLSVL.

J is TRBJ1-5 and V is TRBV6-6; possible D gene TRBD1, 5 bases. The CDR3 is 16 amino acids. Trimming shortened V by 2 bases and J by 0 bases, and 11 bases separated the two germline ends. Germline CDR1 and CDR2: MNHNY and SVGAGI (reference sequence). The DNA of the CDR3 is TGTGCCAGCAGTTACGGGGCAGAATATAGCAATCAGCCCCAGCATTTT. This translates into CASSYGAEYSNQPQHF.

This rearrangement joins TRBV4-3 to TRBJ2-2; maybe TRBD2 (6 bases). V was cut by 3 bases and J by 4 bases, with 15 bases left in between. The germline V gene has CDR1 LGHNA and CDR2 YSLEER. The CDR3 runs to 16 residues. The CDR3 sequence: CASSQSAGSATGELFF. The CDR3 DNA sequence: TGCGCCAGCAGCCAGAGTGCGGGATCTGCCACCGGGGAGCTGTTTTTT.

This sequence joins TRBV7-2 and TRBJ2-1, with D unresolved. With 7 bases removed from V and 7 bases from J, the gap between germline ends came to 11 bases. Germline-derived CDR1 and CDR2 are SGHTA and FQGNSA. The CDR3 contains 12 residues. CDR3: CASTFSGNEQFF. The CDR3 DNA reads TGTGCCAGCACCTTTTCAGGTAATGAGCAGTTCTTC.

The genes are TRBV15 and TRBJ1-2; D perhaps matches TRBD1 (6 bases). The CDR3 contains 13 residues. Per germline, CDR1 LNHNV and CDR2 YYDKDF (reference sequence). Trimming shortened V by 2 bases and J by 5 bases, and 9 bases separated the two germline ends. The CDR3 DNA sequence: TGTGCCACCAGCAGAACAGGGCAGTATGGCTACACCTTC. Its translation: CATSRTGQYGYTF.

The J gene is TRBJ2-7, the V gene TRBV5-6, with 9 bases matching TRBD2. With V trimmed by 7 bases and J by 0 bases, 17 bases remained unmatched. Germline loops: CDR1 SGHDT, CDR2 YYEEEE. CDR3 length equals 18 residues. CDR3 sequence reads: CASSRSGSYRLSSYEQYF. In nucleotides, the CDR3 is TGTGCCAGCTCTCGTAGCGGGAGTTACCGACTGAGCTCCTACGAGCAGTACTTC.

The gene calls are TRBV6-1 and TRBJ2-5; 9 nucleotides line up with TRBD2. The CDR3 loop spans 13 amino acids. Germline loops: CDR1 MNHNS, CDR2 SASEGT. J lost 1 base, V lost 6 bases, and 0 bases had no gene match. CDR3 bases: TGTGCCAGCAGAGCGGGAGGCCAAGAGACCCAGTACTTC. Translating gives CASRAGGQETQYF.

The chain is built from TRBV7-8 and TRBJ2-7; D might be TRBD2 (7 bases). The CDR3 length is 17 residues. Germline V gives CDR1 SGHVS, CDR2 FQNEAQ. Trimming pared 5 bases from V and 0 bases from J, leaving 20 bases between. CDR3 coding DNA: TGTGCCAGCAGCCCACCCCCCGGGGGGCGAAGCTCCTACGAGCAGTACTTC. Amino acid sequence: CASSPPPGGRSSYEQYF.

This rearrangement joins TRBV13 to TRBJ2-7; D gene ambiguous. Germline CDR1 is PRHDT and CDR2 is FYEKMQ (reference sequence). The CDR3 is 10 residues long. V shed 7 bases and J shed 2 bases, with 3 bases lying between them. The CDR3 nucleotides read TGTGCCAGCAACACCTACGAGCAGTACTTC. This sequence encodes CASNTYEQYF. Complete variable domain (other parts from reference TRBV13 and TRBJ2-7): AAGVIQSPRHLIKEKRETATLKCYPIPRHDTVYWYQQGPGQDPQFLISFYEKMQSDKGSIPDRFSAQQFSDYHSELNMSSLELGDSALYFCASNTYEQYFGPGTRLTVT.

This chain connects TRBV28 to TRBJ1-5; D might be TRBD1 (5 bases). The V end was cut by 7 bases, the J end by 0 bases, with 10 bases between. The germline V gene has CDR1 MDHEN and CDR2 SYDVKM. The CDR3 is 14 amino acids. CDR3 in amino acids: CASIRRVSNQPQHF. CDR3 DNA: TGTGCCAGCATACGCAGGGTTAGCAATCAGCCCCAGCATTTT.

The V call is TRBV4-3, the J call TRBJ2-1, with 9 bases matching TRBD1. Per the germline V gene, CDR1 is LGHNA and CDR2 is YSLEER. CDR3 length: 16 amino acids. V lost 4 bases to trimming and J lost 4 bases; unmatched junction nucleotides: 8. CDR3 loop: CASSRTQGARYNEQFF. CDR3 coding DNA: TGCGCCAGCAGCCGGACACAGGGGGCGCGTTACAATGAGCAGTTCTTC.

The rearrangement links TRBV6-5 to TRBJ1-2, with TRBD1 matching 9 bases. V was clipped by 7 bases and J by 3 bases; unmatched bases: 6. In germline, CDR1 is MNHEY, CDR2 SVGAGI. This CDR3 is 14 amino acids long. CDR3 region: CASTRQGGHYGYTF. CDR3 DNA: TGTGCCAGCACTAGACAGGGGGGTCACTATGGCTACACCTTC.

V and J are TRBV27 and TRBJ2-7; 8 nucleotides align to TRBD2. Germline assignment: CDR1 MNHEY and CDR2 SMNVEV (reference sequence). Germline trimming cut 0 bases from V and 3 bases from J; bases unmatched to any gene: 4. This CDR3 has 15 amino acids. The CDR3 DNA sequence: TGTGCCAGCAGTTTATCGGGACTAGTAAGCTACGAGCAGTACTTC. Translated: CASSLSGLVSYEQYF.

V gene TRBV7-9 combines with J gene TRBJ1-1; TRBD1 is a possible D gene (5 bases). The ends were cut back, 1 base at V and 5 bases at J, with 14 bases in the middle. This CDR3 comprises 15 residues. In germline, CDR1 is SEHNR, CDR2 FQNEAQ (reference sequence). The CDR3 loop reads CASSLVRGMGTEAFF. CDR3 DNA: TGTGCCAGCAGCTTAGTGCGGGGGATGGGAACTGAAGCTTTCTTT.

The V call is TRBV15, the J call TRBJ1-5; D might be TRBD1 (6 bases). Germline CDR1 and CDR2: LNHNV and YYDKDF (reference sequence). CDR3 length equals 15 residues. The V end was cut by 5 bases, the J end by 2 bases, with 13 bases between. CDR3 in DNA: TGTGCCACCAGCGGACGAAGGACAGGCAATCAGCCCCAGCATTTT. The encoded protein is CATSGRRTGNQPQHF.

The chain is built from TRBV10-3 and TRBJ1-5; D unresolved. Per germline, CDR1 ENHRY and CDR2 SYGVKD. V lost 10 bases, J lost 2 bases, and 9 bases lay in between. This CDR3 contains 12 residues. This CDR3 reads CASQHGNQPQHF. The CDR3 region has the DNA TGTGCCAGCCAACACGGCAATCAGCCCCAGCATTTT.

The CDR3 is CASHPQGVSEQYF. In DNA form, the CDR3 reads TGCGCCAGCCACCCCCAGGGCGTCTCCGAGCAGTACTTC. The J gene is TRBJ2-7, the V gene TRBV5-1, with TRBD1 as a possible D gene (5 bases). The CDR3 is 13 residues long. Per the germline V gene, CDR1 is SGHRS and CDR2 is YFSETQ. V was trimmed by 7 bases and J by 6 bases, leaving 17 bases between them.

The chain links TRBV6-5 to TRBJ2-3; D gene uncertain. Germline V gives CDR1 MNHEY, CDR2 SVGAGI. The CDR3 is 14 amino acids. With 5 bases removed from V and 0 bases from J, the gap between germline ends came to 9 bases. CDR3 sequence (DNA): TGTGCCAGCAGTGCGGAGATAAGCACAGATACGCAGTATTTT. It encodes CASSAEISTDTQYF.

CDR3 DNA: TGTGCCAGCTCAATACGGGAGGGCCCGCTTGATGAGCAGTTCTTC. Translated: CASSIREGPLDEQFF. This sequence joins TRBV18 and TRBJ2-1; 8 nucleotides agree with TRBD2. The junction had 11 bases not matched to a gene; V was cut back by 5 bases and J by 8 bases. The CDR3 runs to 15 residues. CDR1 and CDR2 from the germline V gene are KGHSH and LQKENI.

V usage is TRBV21-1 and J usage is TRBJ1-5. TRBV21-1 corresponds to a pseudogene. The CDR3 is 15 amino acids. The CDR3 loop is CASSKVFRSNQPQHF. DNA of the CDR3: TGTGCCAGCAGCAAAGTTTTCCGTAGCAATCAGCCCCAGCATTTT.

The chain joins TRBV6-1 to TRBJ2-2; D perhaps matches TRBD2 (7 bases). The CDR3 sequence is 15 residues long. The germline V gene encodes CDR1 MNHNS and CDR2 SASEGT. V was cut by 7 bases and J by 5 bases, with 17 bases left in between. This chain's CDR3 is CASNGGQGETGELFF. CDR3 DNA: TGTGCCAGCAACGGGGGGCAGGGTGAGACCGGGGAGCTGTTTTTT.

The chain joins TRBV29-1 to TRBJ2-6; perhaps TRBD2 as D (6 bases). The CDR3 has 14 residues. Trimming pared 3 bases from V and 0 bases from J, leaving 6 bases between. The germline V gene encodes CDR1 SQVTM and CDR2 ANQGSEA. The DNA for the CDR3 is TGCAGCGTTGACGGGAGCTCTGGGGCCAACGTCCTGACTTTC. Its protein is CSVDGSSGANVLTF.

The chain recombines TRBV29-1 with TRBJ2-2; a possible D gene is TRBD2 (5 bases). Germline lookup yields CDR1 SQVTM and CDR2 ANQGSEA. The CDR3 consists of 14 residues. Trimming took 4 bases from V and 2 from J, leaving 11 bases between them. In DNA, the CDR3 is TGCAGCGTTGTCGGGGTAACCAACACCGGGGAGCTGTTTTTT. Translation: CSVVGVTNTGELFF.

The rearrangement links TRBV9 to TRBJ1-3; weak D call: TRBD1 (6 bases). Germline V gives CDR1 SGDLS, CDR2 YYNGEE. The V end was cut by 2 bases, the J end by 4 bases, with 16 bases between. The CDR3 consists of 16 residues. DNA for the CDR3: TGTGCCAGCAGCGTCCAATTGGGCGACAGGGGAAACACCATATATTTT. It is translated as CASSVQLGDRGNTIYF.